This T cell receptor (beta chain) was sequenced during a study of cytomegalovirus exposure and HLA in healthy donors. Researchers ran the PCR with 60 Vbeta and 13 Jbeta primers. This table comes from immunoSEQ multiplex PCR, and its TCRdb copy is limited to in-frame clones, with some not included. Of 120,000 or so clones listed, 60% to 80% are singletons. The germline V gene has CDR1 ENHRY and CDR2 SYGVKD. V shed 6 bases and J 3 bases; nucleotides not matched to a gene: 4. This CDR3 is 14 amino acids long. Sequences were obtained from PBMCs. V usage is TRBV10-3 and J usage is TRBJ1-1; 10 bases align to TRBD1. The TCR sequence derives from a woman between 45 and 65 years old in good health and CMV-seronegative. The CDR3: CAIRGGQGYTEAFF. CDR3 sequence (DNA): TGTGCCATCAGGGGGGGACAGGGGTACACTGAAGCTTTCTTT.